This T cell receptor (beta chain) is drawn from a study of response to subunit inactivated influenza vaccine. Study-wide findings and caveats: Authors suggested each seasonal flu vaccination may recruit only limited numbers of new T cells.

For this clonotype: The antigen is unknown.

Per the germline V gene, CDR1 is SGHDT and CDR2 is YYEEEE. V lost 4 bases and J lost 4; bases outside the gene matches: 7. The length of the CDR3 is 16 residues. TCRdb ran MiXCR on the RT-PCR reads and lists one entry per CDR3 protein. The sample records 630,000 or so distinct CDR3 sequences, about a sixth being singletons. The chain uses TRBV5-6 and TRBJ2-1; TRBD1 matches 11 bases. The sequenced sample was PBMCs from blood, obtained approximately 12 days after vaccination. The TCR originated in a man in his forties or fifties who received an inactivated influenza vaccine. The CDR3 is CASSPAGTGGYNEQFF. DNA of the CDR3: TGTGCCAGCAGCCCGGCCGGGACAGGGGGTTACAATGAGCAGTTCTTC.